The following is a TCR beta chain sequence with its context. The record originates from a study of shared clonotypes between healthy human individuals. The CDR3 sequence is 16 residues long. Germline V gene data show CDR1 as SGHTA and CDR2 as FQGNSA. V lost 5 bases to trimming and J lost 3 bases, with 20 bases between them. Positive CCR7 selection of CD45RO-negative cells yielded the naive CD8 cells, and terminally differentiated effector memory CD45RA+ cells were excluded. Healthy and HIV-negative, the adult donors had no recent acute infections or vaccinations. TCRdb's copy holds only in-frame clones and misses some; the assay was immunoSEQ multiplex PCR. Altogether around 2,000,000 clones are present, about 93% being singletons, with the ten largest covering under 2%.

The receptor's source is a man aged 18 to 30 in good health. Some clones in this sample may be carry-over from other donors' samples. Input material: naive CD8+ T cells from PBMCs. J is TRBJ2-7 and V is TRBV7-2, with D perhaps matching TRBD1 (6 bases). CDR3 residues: CASSPIHYGTLYEQYF. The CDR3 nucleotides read TGTGCCAGCAGCCCAATTCACTACGGGACACTCTACGAGCAGTACTTC.